The clone carrying this TCR beta chain occurred many times. Its antigen is unidentified. Germline V gene sequence: CDR1 SGHNT, CDR2 YYREEE (reference sequence). The V and J ends lost 4 bases and 1 base, in that order; junction bases with no gene match: 5. The CDR3 loop spans 15 amino acids. This specimen belongs to a study of naive and memory T cell subsets. Findings and limits, study-wide: Naive and memory repertoire findings lacked a ground truth for validation.

The beta constant-region primer was an equimolar mix of two oligonucleotides covering TRBC1 and TRBC2. TCRdb re-analysed the UMI-ligation and nested PCR reads in MiXCR, keeping a single row per CDR3 protein. Of 70,000 to 95,000 distinct CDR3 sequences in the sample, roughly 7% were seen once. Material for sequencing was central memory CD4+ T cells from blood. The chain carries TRBV5-4 and TRBJ2-4; TRBD1 agrees at 7 bases. This receptor was taken from a human donor in good health. CDR3 protein: CASSKQGQAKNIQYF. As DNA, the CDR3 is TGTGCCAGCAGCAAACAGGGGCAGGCCAAAAACATTCAGTACTTC.